These 12 T cell receptor beta chains were sequenced from one sample in a study of cytomegalovirus exposure and HLA in healthy donors. 60 Vbeta and 13 Jbeta primers were used in PCR. Only in-frame clones appear in the TCRdb table, and some are missing; sequencing was by immunoSEQ multiplex PCR. Among 110,000 or so clones, 77% were seen once, and the ten largest hold around 5.8%. Specimen: PBMCs. The receptor set was obtained from a man aged 18-30 years in good health and CMV-seropositive.

The CDR3 region is CASTPGGTYEQYF. The CDR3 region has the DNA TGTGCCAGTACCCCCGGAGGCACCTACGAGCAGTACTTC. This chain connects TRBV19 to TRBJ2-7, with TRBD2 as a possible D gene (5 bases). The CDR3 extends over 13 amino acids. V gave up 7 bases and J gave up 2 bases, with 12 bases separating them. Germline V gene data show CDR1 as LNHDA and CDR2 as SQIVND (reference sequence).

This clone appeared a few times. V and J are TRBV28 and TRBJ1-4; tentative D call: TRBD1 (5 bases). Trimming removed 7 bases at V and 13 bases at J, with 31 bases between. CDR3 length: 17 residues. Germline loops: CDR1 MDHEN, CDR2 SYDVKM. Written as DNA, the CDR3 is TGTGCCAGCACCACTCGGACCATGTGGAGGGGCGGCCCGAGACTGTTTTTT. Translation gives CASTTRTMWRGGPRLFF.

The rearrangement links TRBV6-4 to TRBJ2-3; D is ambiguous. V was trimmed by 3 bases and J by 4 bases, leaving 11 bases between them. The CDR3 has 14 residues. The germline V gene has CDR1 MRHNA and CDR2 SNTAGT. CDR3 amino acids: CASSDTLYADTQYF. CDR3 coding DNA: TGTGCCAGCAGTGATACTTTGTACGCAGATACGCAGTATTTT.

This clone was observed a handful of times. V is TRBV5-1 and J is TRBJ1-5, with D unclear. In germline, CDR1 is SGHRS, CDR2 YFSETQ. The CDR3 sequence is 14 residues long. V was cut by 6 bases and J by 4 bases, with 14 bases left in between. The CDR3 sequence: CASKGRSFNQPQHF. For the CDR3, the DNA is TGCGCCAGCAAAGGAAGGAGTTTTAATCAGCCCCAGCATTTT.

This clone was seen only a few times. This rearrangement joins TRBV6-1 to TRBJ2-7; a weak D match, TRBD2 (5 bases). Germline V lookup: CDR1 MNHNS, CDR2 SASEGT. CDR3 length: 14 amino acids. The germline V and J ends were trimmed by 3 bases and 7 bases, with 16 bases remaining between them. In DNA, the CDR3 is TGTGCCAGCAGTGATAATCCCTCGGAGGATGAGCAGTACTTC. This sequence encodes CASSDNPSEDEQYF.

This clone was detected only a few times. The chain links TRBV4-2 to TRBJ1-4, with a tentative D call TRBD1 (5 bases). The CDR3 runs to 13 residues. V shed 4 bases and J shed 7 bases, with 10 bases lying between them. Germline CDR1 LGHNA, CDR2 YNFKEQ. The CDR3: CASSPGGGEKLFF. DNA for the CDR3: TGTGCCAGCAGCCCCGGGGGGGGTGAAAAACTGTTTTTT.

The chain couples TRBV2 to TRBJ2-7; 7 nucleotides match TRBD1. Germline CDR1 SNHLY, CDR2 FYNNEI. The CDR3 sequence is 17 residues long. Losses at the gene ends were 2 bases for V and 7 bases for J; bases not matched to a gene: 17. The DNA for the CDR3 is TGTGCCAGCAGTGAATTCCCGGGACAGAAGTCCCCATGGGAGCAGTACTTC. Its translation: CASSEFPGQKSPWEQYF.

The CDR3 is CASSWGDTTYTQYF. The CDR3 nucleotides are TGCGCCAGCAGCTGGGGCGACACTACTTATACGCAGTATTTT. This chain connects TRBV5-1 to TRBJ2-3, with D possibly matching TRBD1 (5 bases). The CDR3 consists of 14 residues. Trimming removed 3 bases at V and 7 bases at J, with 15 bases between. Germline CDR1 and CDR2: SGHRS and YFSETQ.

The chain employs TRBV5-1 and TRBJ1-4; possible D gene TRBD1, 5 bases. The germline V and J ends were trimmed by 5 bases and 8 bases, with 10 bases remaining between them. Per the germline V gene, CDR1 is SGHRS and CDR2 is YFSETQ. The CDR3 extends over 12 amino acids. The CDR3 loop reads CASRGEDEKLFF. DNA for the CDR3: TGCGCCAGCAGAGGGGAAGACGAAAAACTGTTTTTT.

The genes are TRBV5-1 and TRBJ1-5, with TRBD1 as a possible D gene (6 bases). Trimming pared 4 bases from V and 4 bases from J, leaving 9 bases between. CDR3 length: 13 residues. CDR1 SGHRS and CDR2 YFSETQ come from the germline V gene. The CDR3 loop is CASSTGQNQPQHF. The CDR3 region has the DNA TGCGCCAGCAGCACCGGACAGAATCAGCCCCAGCATTTT.

With respect to this clone: Relative to the germline gene, one junction end is altered; a read error may explain this. This rearrangement joins TRBV27 to TRBJ2-7; TRBD1 matches 11 bases. CDR1 and CDR2 from the germline V gene are MNHEY and SMNVEV (reference sequence). The CDR3 is 16 residues long. This chain's CDR3 is CASSLSGTGGSYEQYF. CDR3 bases: TGTGCCAGCAGTCTATCCGGGACAGGGGGCTCCTACGAGCAGTACTTC.

The V gene is TRBV5-1, the J gene TRBJ1-1, with 10 bases identical to TRBD1. Trimming took 2 bases from V and 5 from J; bases not matched to a gene: 3. The germline gives CDR1 SGHRS, CDR2 YFSETQ. The CDR3 contains 14 residues. CDR3 residues: CASSLGTGVTEAFF. As DNA, the CDR3 is TGCGCCAGCAGCTTAGGGACAGGGGTTACTGAAGCTTTCTTT.